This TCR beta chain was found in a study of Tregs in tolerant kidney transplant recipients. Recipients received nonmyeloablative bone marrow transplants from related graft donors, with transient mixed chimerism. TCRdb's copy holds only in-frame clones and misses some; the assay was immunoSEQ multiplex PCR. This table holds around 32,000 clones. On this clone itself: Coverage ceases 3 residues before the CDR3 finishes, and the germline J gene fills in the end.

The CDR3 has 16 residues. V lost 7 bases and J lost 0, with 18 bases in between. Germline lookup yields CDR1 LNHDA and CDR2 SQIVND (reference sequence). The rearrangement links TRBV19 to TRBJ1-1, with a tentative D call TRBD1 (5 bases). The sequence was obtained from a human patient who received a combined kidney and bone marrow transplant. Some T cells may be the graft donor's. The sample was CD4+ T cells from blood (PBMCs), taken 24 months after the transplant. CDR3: CASTGGTRRMNTEAFF. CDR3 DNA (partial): TGTGCCAGTACGGGGGGGACCAGGAGGATGAACACTGAA.